This T cell receptor beta chain was sequenced in a study of shared clonotypes between healthy human individuals. The CDR3 consists of 15 residues. Trimming cost V 3 bases and J 9 bases, with 18 bases left between them. Germline V gene lookup returns CDR1 LNHDA and CDR2 SQIVND (reference sequence). The table came from immunoSEQ multiplex PCR; TCRdb's copy has only in-frame clones and leaves some out. The sample lists about 2.4 million clones, more than 85% occurring once. Input material: naive CD4+ T cells from PBMCs. The subset was: CD45RA+ positively selected. The chain is built from TRBV19 and TRBJ2-1; D is unresolved. This receptor was taken from a man aged 18 to 29 in good health. Some clones in this sample may be carry-over from other donors' samples. CDR3 DNA: TGTGCCAGTAGTATCTCGTTAACTACACCTCTTGAGCAGTTCTTC. Translation: CASSISLTTPLEQFF.